One and the same sample provided the 9 T cell receptor beta chains below, sequenced in a study of blood T cell repertoires in COVID-19. The data were produced by immunoSEQ multiplex PCR, yet TCRdb's version contains in-frame clones alone and is incomplete. The sample yields some 340,000 clones, more than 70% seen once. Sequences were obtained from PBMCs or T cells enriched from blood (not recorded which). These receptors all stem from a woman aged 25 to 39 who had recovered from COVID-19.

This clone was seen more than once but under ten times. The chain's CDR3 is CASSLRGGLNYGYTF. Written as DNA, the CDR3 is TGTGCCAGCAGTTTACGGGGAGGATTAAACTATGGCTACACCTTC. The V gene is TRBV27, the J gene TRBJ1-2; D not resolved. Looked up from germline, CDR1 is MNHEY and CDR2 is SMNVEV (reference sequence). The V gene lost 2 bases and the J gene lost 2 bases, with 12 bases spanning the gap. This CDR3 is 15 amino acids long.

This chain links TRBV5-8 with TRBJ1-5; 10 nucleotides match TRBD1. The V gene's germline CDR1 is SGHTS and CDR2 YDEGEE. The V gene end was trimmed by 0 bases and the J gene end by 5 bases; junction bases not matched to a gene: 5. The CDR3 spans 16 residues. The CDR3 protein is CASSLGTGGVDQPQHF. The DNA of the CDR3 is TGTGCCAGCAGCTTGGGGACAGGGGGAGTCGATCAGCCCCAGCATTTT.

As DNA, the CDR3 is TGTGCCAGCAGTCCACTTAGCGGGGGCTACAATGAGCAGTTCTTC. It specifies CASSPLSGGYNEQFF. V gene TRBV27 combines with J gene TRBJ2-1, with 9 nucleotides matching TRBD2. Looked up from germline, CDR1 is MNHEY and CDR2 is SMNVEV (reference sequence). J was trimmed by 3 bases and V by 5 bases; bases with no gene match: 5. The CDR3 has 15 amino acids.

This clone occurred a few times. The chain combines TRBV7-2 with TRBJ1-1; possibly TRBD1 for D (5 bases). This CDR3 contains 14 residues. V was pared by 2 bases and J by 3 bases, with 10 bases between. The V gene's germline CDR1 is SGHTA and CDR2 FQGNSA. CDR3 bases: TGTGCCAGCAGCTTAAAGGGGCGCGACACTGAAGCTTTCTTT. It specifies CASSLKGRDTEAFF.

The rearrangement joins TRBV5-4 to TRBJ1-1; 8 nucleotides agree with TRBD1. With 4 bases clipped from V and 3 bases from J, the junction kept 14 bases outside the gene matches. CDR3 length: 17 residues. Germline loops: CDR1 SGHNT, CDR2 YYREEE (reference sequence). CDR3: CASSLSSGQGGYTEAFF. The DNA of the CDR3 is TGTGCCAGCAGCCTCTCATCCGGACAGGGAGGGTACACTGAAGCTTTCTTT.

CDR3 DNA sequence: TGCGCCAGCAGCTCCGGGTTTCCCGGGGATCAGCCCCAGCATTTT. Amino acids: CASSSGFPGDQPQHF. This chain connects TRBV5-1 to TRBJ1-5; D remains unclear. V was pared by 3 bases and J by 5 bases, with 15 bases between. The CDR3 contains 15 residues. Germline V lookup: CDR1 SGHRS, CDR2 YFSETQ.

The gene calls are TRBV6-4 and TRBJ2-1, with TRBD1 as a possible D gene (6 bases). V was pared by 5 bases and J by 5 bases, with 10 bases between. Per germline, CDR1 MRHNA and CDR2 SNTAGT. The CDR3 has 13 residues. The CDR3 region is CASSYGQNNEQFF. The DNA of the CDR3 is TGTGCCAGCAGTTACGGACAGAACAATGAGCAGTTCTTC.

The DNA of the CDR3 is TGTGCCAGCAGCTTAGTACAGGGGGCCACTGAAGCTTTCTTT. Amino acids: CASSLVQGATEAFF. This chain joins TRBV7-9 and TRBJ1-1; 9 bases align to TRBD1. This CDR3 is 14 amino acids long. V gave up 1 base and J gave up 4 bases; unmatched junction bases: 1. Germline loops: CDR1 SEHNR, CDR2 FQNEAQ (reference sequence). Full variable domain (remainder filled in from reference TRBV7-9 and TRBJ1-1): DTGVSQNPRHKITKRGQNVTFRCDPISEHNRLYWYRQTLGQGPEFLTYFQNEAQLEKSRLLSDRFSAERPKGSFSTLEIQRTEQGDSAMYLCASSLVQGATEAFFGQGTRLTVV.

The V call is TRBV12-5, the J call TRBJ2-5, with D perhaps TRBD1 (5 bases). Germline V CDR1 and CDR2: LGHNT, FRNRAP. This CDR3 has 11 residues. V dropped 5 bases and J dropped 11 bases, with 12 bases sitting between them. Written as DNA, the CDR3 is TGTGCTAGTGGTCAAGGTGGACATCAGTACTTC. It specifies CASGQGGHQYF.